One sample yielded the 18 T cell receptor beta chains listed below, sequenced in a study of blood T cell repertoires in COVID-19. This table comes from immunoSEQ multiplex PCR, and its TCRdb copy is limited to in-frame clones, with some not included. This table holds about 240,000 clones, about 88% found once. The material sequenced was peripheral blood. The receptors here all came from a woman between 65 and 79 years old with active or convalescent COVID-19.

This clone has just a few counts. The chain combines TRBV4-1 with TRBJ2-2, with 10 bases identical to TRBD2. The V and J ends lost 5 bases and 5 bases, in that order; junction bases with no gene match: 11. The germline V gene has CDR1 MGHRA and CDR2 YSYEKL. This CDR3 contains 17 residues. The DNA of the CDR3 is TGCGCCAGCAGCGTTACGACCGGGACTAGCGTGACCGGGGAGCTGTTTTTT. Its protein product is CASSVTTGTSVTGELFF.

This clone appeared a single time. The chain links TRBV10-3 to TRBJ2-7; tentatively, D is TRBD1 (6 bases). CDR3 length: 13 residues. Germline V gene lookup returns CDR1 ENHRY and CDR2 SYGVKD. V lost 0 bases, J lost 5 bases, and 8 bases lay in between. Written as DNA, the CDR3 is TGTGCCATCAGTGAGTCACAGGGAAACGAGCAGTACTTC. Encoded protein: CAISESQGNEQYF.

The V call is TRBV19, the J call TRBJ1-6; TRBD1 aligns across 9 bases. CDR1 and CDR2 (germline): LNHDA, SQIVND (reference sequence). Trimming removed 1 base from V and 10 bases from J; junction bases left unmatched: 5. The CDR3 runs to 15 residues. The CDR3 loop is CASSIATGGASPLHF. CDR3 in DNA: TGTGCCAGTAGTATAGCCACAGGGGGCGCATCACCCCTCCACTTT.

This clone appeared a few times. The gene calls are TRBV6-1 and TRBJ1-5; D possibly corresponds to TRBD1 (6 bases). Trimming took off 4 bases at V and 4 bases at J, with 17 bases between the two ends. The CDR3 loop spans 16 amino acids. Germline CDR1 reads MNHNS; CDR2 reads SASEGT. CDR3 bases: TGTGCCAGCAGTGGGAGGGGGGGCCGAAGGAATCAGCCCCAGCATTTT. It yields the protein CASSGRGGRRNQPQHF.

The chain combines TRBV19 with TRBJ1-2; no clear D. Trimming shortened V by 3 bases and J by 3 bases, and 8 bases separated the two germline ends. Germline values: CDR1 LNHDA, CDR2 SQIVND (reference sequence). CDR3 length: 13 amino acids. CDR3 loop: CASSMVNYYGYTF. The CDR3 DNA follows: TGTGCCAGTAGTATGGTCAACTACTATGGCTACACCTTC.

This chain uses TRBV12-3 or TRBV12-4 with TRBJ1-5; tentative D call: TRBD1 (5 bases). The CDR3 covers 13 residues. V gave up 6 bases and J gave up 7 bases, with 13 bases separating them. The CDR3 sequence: CASRPAGPQPQHF. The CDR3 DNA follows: TGTGCCAGCAGGCCGGCGGGGCCCCAGCCCCAGCATTTT.

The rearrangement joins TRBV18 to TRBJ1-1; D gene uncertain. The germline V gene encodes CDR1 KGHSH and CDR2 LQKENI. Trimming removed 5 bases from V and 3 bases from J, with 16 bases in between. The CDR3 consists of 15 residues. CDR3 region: CASSSTMGGDTEAFF. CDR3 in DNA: TGTGCCAGCTCATCTACGATGGGAGGCGACACTGAAGCTTTCTTT. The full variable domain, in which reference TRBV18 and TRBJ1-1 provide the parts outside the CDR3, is NAGVMQNPRHLVRRRGQEARLRCSPMKGHSHVYWYRQLPEEGLKFMVYLQKENIIDESGMPKERFSAEFPKEGPSILRIQQVVRGDSAAYFCASSSTMGGDTEAFFGQGTRLTVV.

The CDR3 DNA sequence: TGTGCCAGTAGTTTTACCGGTACCTCTGGAAACACCATATATTTT. Translating gives CASSFTGTSGNTIYF. The gene calls are TRBV19 and TRBJ1-3; D gene unclear. From germline, CDR1 is LNHDA and CDR2 SQIVND (reference sequence). CDR3 length: 15 residues. The V end lost 5 bases, the J end lost 0 bases, and 11 bases lay between the germline ends.

The CDR3 protein is CASSYGGGIGKETQYF. Here the CDR3 DNA reads TGTGCCAGCAGTTATGGCGGGGGGATAGGGAAAGAGACCCAGTACTTC. This chain joins TRBV6-2 or TRBV6-3 and TRBJ2-5; 8 positions match TRBD2. Germline CDR1 reads MNHEY; CDR2 reads SVGEGT. The CDR3 has 16 amino acids. J was trimmed by 3 bases and V by 3 bases; bases with no gene match: 9.

In nucleotides, the CDR3 is TGTGCCAGCAGCTTGCAAACAGGACCTAACTATGGCTACACCTTC. This translates into CASSLQTGPNYGYTF. This chain joins TRBV7-2 and TRBJ1-2, with D tentatively TRBD1 (5 bases). V lost 3 bases and J lost 0, with 11 bases in between. Germline V gene data show CDR1 as SGHTA and CDR2 as FQGNSA. This CDR3 has 15 amino acids.

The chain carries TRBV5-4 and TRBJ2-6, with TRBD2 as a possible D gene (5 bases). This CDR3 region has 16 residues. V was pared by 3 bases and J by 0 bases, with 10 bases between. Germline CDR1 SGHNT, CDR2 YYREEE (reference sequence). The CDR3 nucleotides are TGTGCCAGCAGCTCCGGACTGAACTCTGGGGCCAACGTCCTGACTTTC. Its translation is CASSSGLNSGANVLTF.

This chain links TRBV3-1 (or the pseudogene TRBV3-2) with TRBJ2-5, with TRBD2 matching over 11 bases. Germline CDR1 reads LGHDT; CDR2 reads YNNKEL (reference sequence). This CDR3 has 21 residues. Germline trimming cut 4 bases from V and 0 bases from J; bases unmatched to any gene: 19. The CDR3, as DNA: TGTGCCAGCAGCCCTACTCTACTAGCGGGGGTACTAGCACAGTACCAAGAGACCCAGTACTTC. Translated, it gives CASSPTLLAGVLAQYQETQYF.

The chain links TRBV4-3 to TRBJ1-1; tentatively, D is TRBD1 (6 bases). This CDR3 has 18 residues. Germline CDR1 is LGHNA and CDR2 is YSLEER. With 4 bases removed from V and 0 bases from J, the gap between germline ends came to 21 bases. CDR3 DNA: TGCGCCAGCAGCCGCGCCTGGGGACATTCGCTGGTGAACACTGAAGCTTTCTTT. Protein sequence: CASSRAWGHSLVNTEAFF.

The CDR3 nucleotides read TGTGCCAGCAAGGGGGCATGGGGGGACACTGAAGCTTTCTTT. Protein sequence: CASKGAWGDTEAFF. The chain uses TRBV2 and TRBJ1-1, with TRBD1 matching 7 bases. Germline V CDR1 and CDR2: SNHLY, FYNNEI. Trimming cost V 7 bases and J 3 bases; bases outside gene matches: 8. This CDR3 is 14 amino acids long.

The CDR3 DNA follows: TGTGCCAGCAGCTTAGCCCGGGAGGTCAATCAGCCCCAGCATTTT. It yields the protein CASSLAREVNQPQHF. This chain links TRBV7-9 with TRBJ1-5; D unclear. The CDR3 runs to 15 residues. V lost 0 bases and J 3 bases, leaving 9 bases between the germline ends. CDR1 is SEHNR and CDR2 is FQNEAQ in the germline V gene (reference sequence).

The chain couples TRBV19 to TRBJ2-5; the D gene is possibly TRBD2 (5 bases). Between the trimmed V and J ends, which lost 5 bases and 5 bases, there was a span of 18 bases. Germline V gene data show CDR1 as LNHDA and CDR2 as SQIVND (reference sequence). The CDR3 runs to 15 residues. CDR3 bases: TGTGCCAGTAGTCCGTGGCGGGCGGGTACGGAGACCCAGTACTTC. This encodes CASSPWRAGTETQYF.

Here the CDR3 DNA reads TGCGCCAGCAGCCAAGACGGGGACAGGGGGCGATACGAGCAGTACTTC. As protein: CASSQDGDRGRYEQYF. The rearrangement uses TRBV4-1 and TRBJ2-7, with 12 bases aligning to TRBD1. Per the germline V gene, CDR1 is MGHRA and CDR2 is YSYEKL. V was clipped by 0 bases and J by 4 bases; unmatched bases: 4. This CDR3 is 16 amino acids long.

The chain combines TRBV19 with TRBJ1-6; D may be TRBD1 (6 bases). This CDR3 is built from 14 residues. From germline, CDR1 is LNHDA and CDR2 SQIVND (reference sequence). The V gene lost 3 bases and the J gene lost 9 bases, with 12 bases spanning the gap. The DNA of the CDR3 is TGTGCCAGTAGTATGGCGGGGGGGCTTTCACCCCTCCACTTT. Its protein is CASSMAGGLSPLHF.